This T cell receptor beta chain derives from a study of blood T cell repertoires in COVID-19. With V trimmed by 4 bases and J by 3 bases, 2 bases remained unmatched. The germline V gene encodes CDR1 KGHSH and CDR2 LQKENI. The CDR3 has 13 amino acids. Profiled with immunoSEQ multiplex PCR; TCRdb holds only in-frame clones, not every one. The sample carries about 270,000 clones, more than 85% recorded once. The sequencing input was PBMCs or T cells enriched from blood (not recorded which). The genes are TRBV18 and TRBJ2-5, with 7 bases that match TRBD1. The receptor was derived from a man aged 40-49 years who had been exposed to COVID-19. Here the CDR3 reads CASSLGTEETQYF. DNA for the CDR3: TGTGCCAGCTCACTTGGGACAGAAGAGACCCAGTACTTC.